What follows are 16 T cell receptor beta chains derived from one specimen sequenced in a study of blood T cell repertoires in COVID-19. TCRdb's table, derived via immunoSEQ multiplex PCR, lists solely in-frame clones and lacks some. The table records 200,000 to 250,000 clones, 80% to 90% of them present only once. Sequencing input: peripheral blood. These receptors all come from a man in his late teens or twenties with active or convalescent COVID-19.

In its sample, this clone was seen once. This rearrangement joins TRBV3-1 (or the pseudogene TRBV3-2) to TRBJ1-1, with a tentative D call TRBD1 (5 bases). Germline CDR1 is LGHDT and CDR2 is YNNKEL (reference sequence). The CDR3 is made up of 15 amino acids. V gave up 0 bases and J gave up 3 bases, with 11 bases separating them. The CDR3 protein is CASSQEGRVDTEAFF. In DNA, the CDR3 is TGTGCCAGCAGCCAAGAAGGCAGGGTGGACACTGAAGCTTTCTTT.

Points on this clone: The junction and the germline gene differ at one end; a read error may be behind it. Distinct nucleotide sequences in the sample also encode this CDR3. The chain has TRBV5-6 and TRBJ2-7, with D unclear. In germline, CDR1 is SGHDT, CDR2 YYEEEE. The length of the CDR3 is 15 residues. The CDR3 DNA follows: TGTGCTAGCAGCGAAAGCGCGAGGAGCTCCTACGAGCAGTACTTC. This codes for CASSESARSSYEQYF.

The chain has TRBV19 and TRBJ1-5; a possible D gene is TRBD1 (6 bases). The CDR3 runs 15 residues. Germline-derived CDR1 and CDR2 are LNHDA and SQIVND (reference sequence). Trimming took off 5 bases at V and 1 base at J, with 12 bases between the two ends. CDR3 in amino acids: CASSLQGNSNQPQHF. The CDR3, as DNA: TGTGCCAGTAGTTTACAGGGTAACAGCAATCAGCCCCAGCATTTT. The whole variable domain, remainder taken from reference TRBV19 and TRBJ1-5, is DGGITQSPKYLFRKEGQNVTLSCEQNLNHDAMYWYRQDPGQGLRLIYYSQIVNDFQKGDIAEGYSVSREKKESFPLTVTSAQKNPTAFYLCASSLQGNSNQPQHFGDGTRLSIL.

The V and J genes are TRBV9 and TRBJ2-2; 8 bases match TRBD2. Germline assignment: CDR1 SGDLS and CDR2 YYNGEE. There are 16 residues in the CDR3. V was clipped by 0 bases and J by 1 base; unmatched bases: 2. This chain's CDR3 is CASSVAGLENTGELFF. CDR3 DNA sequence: TGTGCCAGCAGCGTAGCGGGACTAGAGAACACCGGGGAGCTGTTTTTT.

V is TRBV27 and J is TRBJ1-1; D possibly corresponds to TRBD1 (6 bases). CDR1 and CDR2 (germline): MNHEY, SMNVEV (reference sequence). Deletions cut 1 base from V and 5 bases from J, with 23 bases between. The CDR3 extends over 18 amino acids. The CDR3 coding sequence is TGTGCCAGCAGTTTATTAAAGTGGGGGGGCAGGGAATTAACTGAAGCTTTCTTT. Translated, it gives CASSLLKWGGRELTEAFF.

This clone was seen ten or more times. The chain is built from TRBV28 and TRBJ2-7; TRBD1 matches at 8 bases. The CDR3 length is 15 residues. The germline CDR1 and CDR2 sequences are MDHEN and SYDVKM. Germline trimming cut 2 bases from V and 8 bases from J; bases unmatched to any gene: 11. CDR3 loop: CASSLPATGAGKQYF. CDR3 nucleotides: TGTGCCAGCAGTTTACCCGCGACAGGGGCTGGGAAGCAGTACTTC.

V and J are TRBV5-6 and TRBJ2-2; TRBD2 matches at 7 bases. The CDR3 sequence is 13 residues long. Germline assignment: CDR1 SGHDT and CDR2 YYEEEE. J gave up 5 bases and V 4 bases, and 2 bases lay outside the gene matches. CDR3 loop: CASSRGVTGELFF. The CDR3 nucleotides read TGTGCCAGCAGCCGGGGGGTAACCGGGGAGCTGTTTTTT.

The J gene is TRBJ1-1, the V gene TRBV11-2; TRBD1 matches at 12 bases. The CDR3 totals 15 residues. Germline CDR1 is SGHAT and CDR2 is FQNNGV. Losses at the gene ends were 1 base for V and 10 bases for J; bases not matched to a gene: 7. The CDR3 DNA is TGTGCCAGCAGCTTAGCATTAGGGGGACAGGGGGCAGCTTTCTTT. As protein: CASSLALGGQGAAFF.

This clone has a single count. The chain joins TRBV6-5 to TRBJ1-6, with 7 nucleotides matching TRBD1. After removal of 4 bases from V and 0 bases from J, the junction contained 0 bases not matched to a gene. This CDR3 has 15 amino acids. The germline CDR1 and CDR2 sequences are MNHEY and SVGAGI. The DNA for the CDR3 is TGTGCCAGCAGTTGGGACAGCTCCTATAATTCACCCCTCCACTTT. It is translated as CASSWDSSYNSPLHF.

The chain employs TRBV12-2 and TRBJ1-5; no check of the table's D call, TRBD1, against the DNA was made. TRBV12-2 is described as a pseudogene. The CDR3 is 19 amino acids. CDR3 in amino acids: CASRPRTSDRVQSNQPQHF. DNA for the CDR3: TGTGCAAGTCGCCCCCGAACGTCAGACAGGGTGCAAAGCAATCAGCCCCAGCATTTT.

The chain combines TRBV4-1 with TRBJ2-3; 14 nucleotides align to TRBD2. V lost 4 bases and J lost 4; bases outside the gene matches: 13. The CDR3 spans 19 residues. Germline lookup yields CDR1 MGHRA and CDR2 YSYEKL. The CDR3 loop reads CASSPLTSGRASLADTQYF. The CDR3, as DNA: TGCGCCAGCAGCCCATTGACTAGCGGGAGGGCATCCTTAGCAGATACGCAGTATTTT.

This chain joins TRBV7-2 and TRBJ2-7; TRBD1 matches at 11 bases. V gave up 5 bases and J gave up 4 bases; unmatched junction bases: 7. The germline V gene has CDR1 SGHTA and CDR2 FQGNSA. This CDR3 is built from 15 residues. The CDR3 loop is CASSRTGTGGYEQYF. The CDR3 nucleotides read TGTGCCAGCAGCAGAACCGGGACAGGGGGTTACGAGCAGTACTTC.

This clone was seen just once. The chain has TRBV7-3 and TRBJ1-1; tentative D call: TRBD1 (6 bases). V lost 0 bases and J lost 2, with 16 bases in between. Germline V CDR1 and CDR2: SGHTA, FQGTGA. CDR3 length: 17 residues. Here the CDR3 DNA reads TGTGCCAGCAGCTTAACTGGGGGGGCGCAAGGAAACACTGAAGCTTTCTTT. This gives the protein CASSLTGGAQGNTEAFF.

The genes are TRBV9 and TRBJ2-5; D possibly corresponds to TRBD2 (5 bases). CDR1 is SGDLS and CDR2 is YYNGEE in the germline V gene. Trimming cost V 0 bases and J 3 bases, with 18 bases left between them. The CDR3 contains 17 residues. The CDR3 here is CASSVDPPRAREETQYF. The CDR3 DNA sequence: TGTGCCAGCAGCGTAGACCCTCCTCGGGCGAGGGAAGAGACCCAGTACTTC.

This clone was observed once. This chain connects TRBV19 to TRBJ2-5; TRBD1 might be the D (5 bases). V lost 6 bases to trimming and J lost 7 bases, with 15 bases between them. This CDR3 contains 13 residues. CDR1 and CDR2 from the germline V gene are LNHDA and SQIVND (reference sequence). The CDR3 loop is CASRPAQGRTQYF. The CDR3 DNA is TGTGCCAGTAGGCCGGCCCAGGGAAGGACCCAGTACTTC. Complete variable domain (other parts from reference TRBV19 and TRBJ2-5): DGGITQSPKYLFRKEGQNVTLSCEQNLNHDAMYWYRQDPGQGLRLIYYSQIVNDFQKGDIAEGYSVSREKKESFPLTVTSAQKNPTAFYLCASRPAQGRTQYFGPGTRLLVL.

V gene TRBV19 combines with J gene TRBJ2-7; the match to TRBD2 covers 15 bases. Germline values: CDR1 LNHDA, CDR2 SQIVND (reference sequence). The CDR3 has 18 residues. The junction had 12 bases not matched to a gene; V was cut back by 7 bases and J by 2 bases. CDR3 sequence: CASTRSGLAGGSAYEQYF. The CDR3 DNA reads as TGTGCCAGTACCAGATCCGGACTAGCGGGAGGGAGTGCCTACGAGCAGTACTTC.